This is a list of T cell receptor beta chains from one sample in a study of shared clonotypes between healthy human individuals. Libraries were prepared by immunoSEQ multiplex PCR; TCRdb keeps only in-frame clonotypes and omits some of them. The repertoire holds more than 2 million clones, with around 95% as singletons. Sequencing was done on a sample of naive CD4+ T cells sorted from blood. These receptors were collected from a man between 18 and 35 years old in good health. Both conserved end residues are part of each CDR3. Fields, in order: D gene, J gene, V gene, clone size, CDR3 protein, CDR3 DNA. A D gene is named only where the DNA matches it firmly. Clone size, where shown, is once, few, many, or a class for clones that have expanded.

>NA|TRBJ2-3|TRBV7-3|NA
CASSLGLTDTQYF
TGTGCCAGCAGCTTGGGGTTAACAGATACGCAGTATTTT
>NA|TRBJ2-1|TRBV2|NA
CASSETGLVHEQFF
TGTGCCAGCAGTGAGACGGGACTTGTTCATGAGCAGTTCTTC
>NA|TRBJ2-2|TRBV5-1|NA
CASSLDVSNTGELFF
TGCGCCAGCAGCTTGGATGTCTCCAACACCGGGGAGCTGTTTTTT
>TRBD2|TRBJ2-1|TRBV7-2|NA
CASSYYGPTGTKKDEQFF
TGTGCCAGCAGCTATTACGGGCCGACCGGGACTAAGAAAGATGAGCAGTTCTTC
>NA|TRBJ2-5|TRBV10-3|NA
CAIARTPETQYF
TGTGCCATCGCGCGGACCCCCGAGACCCAGTACTTC
>TRBD2|TRBJ2-2|TRBV7-6|NA
CASRRTSGGTGELFF
TGTGCCAGCAGGCGGACTAGCGGGGGAACCGGGGAGCTGTTTTTT
>NA|TRBJ2-7|TRBV11-2|NA
CASSLEREQYF
TGTGCCAGCAGCTTAGAGCGCGAGCAGTACTTC
>NA|TRBJ2-7|TRBV29-1|NA
CSVGAGSTNIHEQYF
TGCAGCGTTGGAGCCGGGTCAACTAATATCCACGAGCAGTACTTC
>NA|TRBJ2-1|TRBV6-6|NA
CASGGAVNNEQFF
TGTGCCAGCGGGGGGGCCGTTAACAATGAGCAGTTCTTC
>NA|TRBJ1-5|TRBV2|NA
CASSPAGYSNQPQHF
TGTGCCAGCTCCCCGGCAGGTTATAGCAATCAGCCCCAGCATTTT
>NA|TRBJ1-5|TRBV27|once
CASSASWDPWGNQPQHF
TGTGCCAGCAGTGCCTCATGGGACCCGTGGGGCAATCAGCCCCAGCATTTT
>TRBD1|TRBJ1-6|TRBV5-1|NA
CASSSYGQGANSPLHF
TGCGCCAGCAGCTCGTACGGACAGGGGGCTAATTCACCCCTCCACTTT
>NA|TRBJ2-1|TRBV15|NA
CATSREPGESYNEQFF
TGTGCCACCAGCAGAGAACCTGGCGAATCCTACAATGAGCAGTTCTTC
>NA|TRBJ1-6|TRBV5-1|NA
CASSPGTNNSPLHF
TGCGCCAGCAGCCCGGGGACAAATAATTCACCCCTCCACTTT
>NA|TRBJ2-5|TRBV7-2|NA
CASSLANREETQYF
TGTGCCAGCAGCTTAGCGAACAGGGAAGAGACCCAGTACTTC
>TRBD1|TRBJ2-2|TRBV5-4|NA
CASSRQGPTGELFF
TGTGCCAGCAGCCGACAGGGTCCCACCGGGGAGCTGTTTTTT
>NA|TRBJ2-1|TRBV11-2|NA
CASSPSEQRWLGNEQFF
TGTGCCAGCAGCCCCTCCGAACAGAGATGGCTTGGCAATGAGCAGTTCTTC
>NA|TRBJ1-1|TRBV4-2|NA
CASSRTTPDTEAFF
TGTGCCAGCAGCCGAACGACCCCCGACACTGAAGCTTTCTTT
>TRBD1|TRBJ2-1|TRBV25-1|NA
CASSGQGQSNEQFF
TGTGCCAGCAGTGGACAGGGTCAGAGCAATGAGCAGTTCTTC
>NA|TRBJ1-1|TRBV5-6|NA
CASSSLGRKNTEAFF
TGTGCCAGCAGCTCCCTGGGGCGTAAGAACACTGAAGCTTTCTTT
>NA|TRBJ1-2|TRBV4-1|NA
CASSQVKGDLNGYTF
TGCGCCAGCAGCCAAGTTAAGGGGGACCTAAATGGCTACACCTTC
>NA|TRBJ2-7|TRBV6-5|NA
CASSRGAKSSYEQYF
TGTGCCAGCAGTCGGGGGGCGAAAAGCTCCTACGAGCAGTACTTC
>TRBD2|TRBJ2-5|TRBV5-1|NA
CASSLTSGKETQYF
TGCGCCAGCAGCTTGACTAGCGGGAAAGAGACCCAGTACTTC
>TRBD2|TRBJ2-2|TRBV6-4|NA
CASGAGVEELFF
TGTGCCAGCGGTGCGGGGGTGGAGGAGCTGTTTTTT
>NA|TRBJ1-5|TRBV7-9|NA
CASSLVGDGQPQHF
TGTGCCAGCAGCTTAGTGGGTGACGGCCAGCCCCAGCATTTT
>NA|TRBJ1-5|TRBV6-5|NA
CASSYSRGGSNQPQHF
TGTGCCAGCAGTTACTCGAGGGGAGGCAGCAATCAGCCCCAGCATTTT
>NA|TRBJ2-7|TRBV11-2|once
CASSLDKGSGLYHEQYF
TGTGCCAGCAGCTTAGATAAAGGGTCAGGCCTTTACCACGAGCAGTACTTC
>TRBD1|TRBJ1-1|TRBV5-1|NA
CASSLVGTGSNTEAFF
TGCGCCAGCAGCTTGGTAGGGACAGGGTCGAACACTGAAGCTTTCTTT
>NA|TRBJ2-1|TRBV28|NA
CASSLVVQGARIEQFF
TGTGCCAGCAGTTTGGTGGTGCAGGGCGCCCGGATTGAGCAGTTCTTC
>NA|TRBJ1-1|TRBV19|few
CASSITARGMNTEAFF
TGTGCCAGTAGTATAACTGCCAGGGGTATGAACACTGAAGCTTTCTTT
>TRBD2|TRBJ2-7|TRBV7-2|NA
CASSLAGLGGRVTEQYF
TGTGCCAGCAGCTTAGCCGGGTTGGGCGGGAGGGTAACCGAGCAGTACTTC
>NA|TRBJ1-1|TRBV7-9|NA
CASSLALGRGNTEAFF
TGTGCCAGCAGCTTAGCGCTAGGCAGGGGAAACACTGAAGCTTTCTTT
>NA|TRBJ1-3|TRBV30|NA
CAWSKIPGNTIYF
TGTGCCTGGAGCAAAATACCTGGAAACACCATATATTTT
>TRBD1|TRBJ1-2|TRBV7-9|once
CASSTGQSGGYTF
TGTGCCAGCAGCACGGGACAGTCTGGCGGCTACACCTTC
>TRBD2|TRBJ2-7|TRBV11-2|once
CASSLLAGESYEQYF
TGTGCCAGCAGCCTCCTAGCGGGGGAAAGCTACGAGCAGTACTTC
>NA|TRBJ2-7|TRBV18|NA
CASSPDDNEQYF
TGTGCCAGCTCACCCGATGACAACGAGCAGTACTTC
>NA|TRBJ2-7|TRBV6-6|NA
CASSSHDPGLYEQYF
TGTGCCAGCAGTTCCCATGACCCGGGCCTATACGAGCAGTACTTC
>NA|TRBJ1-4|TRBV6-6|NA
CASSYPREGEKLFF
TGTGCCAGCAGTTACCCCAGGGAGGGTGAAAAACTGTTTTTT
>NA|TRBJ1-1|TRBV10-3|NA
CAIRRETGNTEAFF
TGTGCCATCAGGCGGGAGACAGGGAACACTGAAGCTTTCTTT
>TRBD1|TRBJ1-5|TRBV4-1|NA
CASSKRQGLSNQPQHF
TGCGCCAGCAGCAAACGACAGGGCCTGAGCAATCAGCCCCAGCATTTT
>TRBD1|TRBJ1-4|TRBV5-8|NA
CASSLSGTGVEKLFF
TGTGCCAGCAGCCTGTCCGGGACAGGGGTCGAAAAACTGTTTTTT
>NA|TRBJ2-6|TRBV7-9|NA
CASSAVSSGANVLTF
TGTGCCAGCAGCGCGGTTAGTAGTGGGGCCAACGTCCTGACTTTC
>NA|TRBJ1-1|TRBV6-5|NA
CASSYLRNTEAFF
TGTGCCAGCAGTTACCTCAGGAACACTGAAGCTTTCTTT
>NA|TRBJ2-7|TRBV29-1|NA
CSVLVSLVRSYEQYF
TGCAGCGTCCTCGTCTCTCTGGTACGGTCCTACGAGCAGTACTTC
>NA|TRBJ1-1|TRBV10-2|NA
CASSELGVDTEAFF
TGCGCCAGCAGTGAGCTGGGGGTCGACACTGAAGCTTTCTTT
>NA|TRBJ2-3|TRBV9|NA
CASSVGRATDTQYF
TGTGCCAGCAGCGTAGGTAGGGCGACAGATACGCAGTATTTT
>TRBD1|TRBJ1-6|TRBV11-2|NA
CASSTGTGSITAAPLHF
TGTGCCAGCAGCACCGGGACAGGGTCAATTACGGCGGCACCCCTCCACTTT
>NA|TRBJ1-4|TRBV7-8|NA
CASSLGARGAEKLFF
TGTGCCAGCAGCTTAGGGGCTAGGGGGGCAGAAAAACTGTTTTTT
>TRBD1|TRBJ1-2|TRBV6-5|NA
CASRRGQGGNYGYTF
TGTGCCAGCAGGAGGGGACAGGGGGGTAACTATGGCTACACCTTC
>NA|TRBJ1-2|TRBV5-1|once
CASSLGAGYTF
TGCGCCAGCAGCTTGGGGGCTGGCTACACCTTC
>NA|TRBJ2-1|TRBV6-4|NA
CASSPVRGGHNEQFF
TGTGCCAGCAGCCCGGTGAGGGGGGGACACAATGAGCAGTTCTTC
>NA|TRBJ1-1|TRBV10-3|NA
CAIGDGPNTEAFF
TGTGCCATCGGAGATGGACCTAACACTGAAGCTTTCTTT
>TRBD2|TRBJ2-1|TRBV30|NA
CAWSVLREINEQFF
TGTGCCTGGAGTGTACTGCGGGAGATAAATGAGCAGTTCTTC